Shown below are 21 T cell receptor beta chains from a single sample sequenced in a study of immune evolution from preneoplasia to lung adenocarcinoma. The method was immunoSEQ multiplex PCR; TCRdb's version includes in-frame clones alone and lacks a portion of them. The sample has approximately 8,600 clones; around 75% are singletons. Sample: FFPE minimally invasive lung adenocarcinoma tissue. These receptors were obtained from a donor at least 70 years old with lung adenocarcinoma.

The table lists this clone with a few counts. V is TRBV18 and J is TRBJ1-2; TRBD1 agrees at 11 bases. The CDR3 has 15 amino acids. V dropped 4 bases and J dropped 4; count of bases not matched to a gene: 5. Germline values: CDR1 KGHSH, CDR2 LQKENI. The CDR3 loop reads CASSLDRGQVYGYTF. Here the CDR3 DNA reads TGTGCCAGCTCACTGGACAGGGGGCAGGTCTATGGCTACACCTTC.

The V gene is TRBV18, the J gene TRBJ2-7; D is undetermined. Trimming stripped 1 base from V and 6 bases from J, with 16 bases between. The germline CDR1 and CDR2 sequences are KGHSH and LQKENI. This CDR3 comprises 15 residues. CDR3 DNA sequence: TGTGCCAGCTCACCACGTGCTGTCCAGACGGGCGAGCAGTACTTC. Its translation is CASSPRAVQTGEQYF.

The chain links TRBV7-2 to TRBJ2-1, with 11 bases that match TRBD2. Germline values: CDR1 SGHTA, CDR2 FQGNSA. V dropped 1 base and J dropped 6; count of bases not matched to a gene: 2. This CDR3 has 15 residues. Here the CDR3 reads CASSLVAGGLNEQFF. The CDR3 region has the DNA TGTGCCAGCAGCTTAGTAGCGGGAGGGCTCAATGAGCAGTTCTTC.

The chain combines TRBV7-2 with TRBJ2-1; D assignment may be TRBD1 or TRBD2 (5 bases each). Germline-derived CDR1 and CDR2 are SGHTA and FQGNSA. This CDR3 has 15 residues. Trimming cost V 2 bases and J 5 bases, with 13 bases left between them. CDR3 protein: CASSLIWGSNNEQFF. The CDR3 bases are TGTGCCAGCAGCTTAATTTGGGGGAGTAACAATGAGCAGTTCTTC.

Turning to this clone: Since no conserved phenylalanine or tryptophan closes the CDR3, a read error is the likely cause. This chain links TRBV15 with TRBJ1-1; TRBD1 matches 9 bases. The V gene's germline CDR1 is LNHNV and CDR2 YYDKDF (reference sequence). The V gene end was trimmed by 4 bases and the J gene end by 1 base; junction bases not matched to a gene: 4. The CDR3 covers 15 residues. Here the CDR3 reads CATSTTGGANTEAFL. For the CDR3, the DNA is TGTGCCACCAGCACTACAGGGGGCGCGAACACTGAAGCTTTCCTT.

This chain uses TRBV7-2 with TRBJ2-7; D is uncertain. Per the germline V gene, CDR1 is SGHTA and CDR2 is FQGNSA. With 1 base removed from V and 6 bases from J, the gap between germline ends came to 7 bases. The CDR3 covers 12 residues. The CDR3 reads CASSLEGFEQYF. The CDR3 DNA follows: TGTGCCAGCAGCTTAGAGGGATTCGAGCAGTACTTC.

This chain joins TRBV5-4 and TRBJ1-1, with D perhaps matching TRBD1 (5 bases). The CDR3 contains 15 residues. V was trimmed by 0 bases and J by 4 bases, leaving 13 bases between them. Germline V lookup: CDR1 SGHNT, CDR2 YYREEE (reference sequence). The CDR3 loop is CASSLEVMGGTEAFF. The CDR3 bases are TGTGCCAGCAGCTTGGAAGTGATGGGGGGCACTGAAGCTTTCTTT.

The V and J genes are TRBV11-2 and TRBJ2-7; 9 bases match TRBD2. Germline V gene lookup returns CDR1 SGHAT and CDR2 FQNNGV. The CDR3 length is 16 residues. The V gene end was trimmed by 1 base and the J gene end by 0 bases; junction bases not matched to a gene: 4. The CDR3: CASSLVLAGSSYEQYF. The CDR3 DNA is TGTGCCAGCAGCTTAGTCCTAGCGGGAAGCTCCTACGAGCAGTACTTC. Together with reference TRBV11-2 and TRBJ2-7, the CDR3 gives the full variable domain: EAGVAQSPRYKIIEKRQSVAFWCNPISGHATLYWYQQILGQGPKLLIQFQNNGVVDDSQLPKDRFSAERLKGVDSTLKIQPAKLEDSAVYLCASSLVLAGSSYEQYFGPGTRLTVT.

The rearrangement uses TRBV28 and TRBJ2-1, with 8 bases matching TRBD2. CDR1 is MDHEN and CDR2 is SYDVKM in the germline V gene. This CDR3 comprises 15 residues. Trimming removed 4 bases from V and 4 bases from J; junction bases left unmatched: 6. The CDR3 loop is CASSYGGLVYNEQFF. The DNA of the CDR3 is TGTGCCAGCAGTTACGGGGGACTAGTTTACAATGAGCAGTTCTTC.

The chain links TRBV15 to TRBJ2-7; 7 positions agree with TRBD1. With 2 bases clipped from V and 2 bases from J, the junction kept 6 bases outside the gene matches. Looked up from germline, CDR1 is LNHNV and CDR2 is YYDKDF (reference sequence). This CDR3 is built from 15 residues. The CDR3 sequence is CATSRNRQGAYEQYF. Here the CDR3 DNA reads TGTGCCACCAGCAGAAATCGCCAGGGGGCCTACGAGCAGTACTTC.

A single count supports this clone. The chain joins TRBV5-4 to TRBJ2-7; D not certain. The CDR3 has 13 residues. Trimming took off 0 bases at V and 2 bases at J, with 6 bases between the two ends. The V gene's germline CDR1 is SGHNT and CDR2 YYREEE (reference sequence). The CDR3 DNA sequence: TGTGCCAGCAGCTTGGGCCGGACCTACGAGCAGTACTTC. Residues: CASSLGRTYEQYF.

This clone was seen a handful of times. This rearrangement joins TRBV11-3 to TRBJ2-7; D tentatively fits TRBD1 or TRBD2 (5 bases each). The CDR3 loop spans 14 amino acids. CDR1 is SGHNT and CDR2 is YENEEA in the germline V gene. The V and J ends lost 5 bases and 5 bases respectively, with 16 bases between them. CDR3 region: CASSEPGPRDEQYF. For the CDR3, the DNA is TGTGCCAGCAGCGAACCGGGACCTCGGGACGAGCAGTACTTC.

The gene calls are TRBV28 and TRBJ1-5; 7 bases line up with TRBD1. Germline CDR1 is MDHEN and CDR2 is SYDVKM. The CDR3 has 16 amino acids. Germline trimming cut 5 bases from V and 3 bases from J; bases unmatched to any gene: 10. The CDR3 DNA is TGTGCCAGCAGTCCCGGACAAGGGGGCTACAATCAGCCCCAGCATTTT. Translated: CASSPGQGGYNQPQHF.

The gene calls are TRBV28 and TRBJ1-1; D not certain. Germline V lookup: CDR1 MDHEN, CDR2 SYDVKM. CDR3 size: 16 residues. Trimming shortened V by 3 bases and J by 0 bases, and 14 bases separated the two germline ends. The CDR3 loop reads CASSFFSVRLNTEAFF. The CDR3 DNA reads as TGTGCCAGCAGTTTTTTCTCAGTCAGATTGAACACTGAAGCTTTCTTT. Together with reference TRBV28 and TRBJ1-1, the CDR3 gives the full variable domain: DVKVTQSSRYLVKRTGEKVFLECVQDMDHENMFWYRQDPGLGLRLIYFSYDVKMKEKGDIPEGYSVSREKKERFSLILESASTNQTSMYLCASSFFSVRLNTEAFFGQGTRLTVV.

The chain has TRBV27 and TRBJ1-2, with D uncertain. The CDR3 loop spans 16 amino acids. V shed 5 bases and J shed 2 bases, with 18 bases lying between them. Germline V gene data show CDR1 as MNHEY and CDR2 as SMNVEV (reference sequence). The CDR3, as DNA: TGTGCCAGCAGTCCCGAGGCGGGCGCGAGGAACTATGGCTACACCTTC. Translation: CASSPEAGARNYGYTF.

V and J are TRBV10-3 and TRBJ1-1; 9 bases agree with TRBD1. V trimming: 6 bases; J trimming: 4 bases; junction bases outside the gene matches: 3. The CDR3 spans 13 residues. Germline V gene data show CDR1 as ENHRY and CDR2 as SYGVKD. The CDR3 sequence is CAIRGQGGTEAFF. CDR3 DNA: TGTGCCATCAGGGGACAGGGAGGCACTGAAGCTTTCTTT.

The V gene is TRBV18, the J gene TRBJ1-1; D ambiguous. This CDR3 spans 14 amino acids. Trimming cost V 3 bases and J 5 bases, with 13 bases left between them. In germline, CDR1 is KGHSH, CDR2 LQKENI. In nucleotides, the CDR3 is TGTGCCAGCTCACCCCTTACAAGTGGGACTGAAGCTTTCTTT. Its translation is CASSPLTSGTEAFF.

The chain uses TRBV2 and TRBJ1-6; D uncertain. The CDR3 is made up of 13 amino acids. The germline V gene encodes CDR1 SNHLY and CDR2 FYNNEI. V was clipped by 7 bases and J by 4 bases, with 8 bases between them. CDR3 sequence: CASTGQYNSPLHF. Here the CDR3 DNA reads TGTGCCAGCACGGGCCAGTATAATTCACCCCTCCACTTT.

V gene TRBV2 combines with J gene TRBJ2-5; D possibly matches TRBD1 or TRBD2 (5 bases each). Germline CDR1 SNHLY, CDR2 FYNNEI. V lost 6 bases to trimming and J lost 0 bases, with 14 bases between them. This CDR3 spans 15 amino acids. CDR3: CASRWGPVNQETQYF. In DNA, the CDR3 is TGTGCCAGCAGGTGGGGACCCGTAAACCAAGAGACCCAGTACTTC.

The J gene is TRBJ2-2, the V gene TRBV19, with TRBD1 as a possible D gene (5 bases). The CDR3 extends over 14 amino acids. CDR1 is LNHDA and CDR2 is SQIVND in the germline V gene (reference sequence). V lost 7 bases and J lost 5, with 14 bases in between. The CDR3: CASTQGATTGELFF. The CDR3 DNA reads as TGTGCCAGTACCCAAGGGGCCACTACCGGGGAGCTGTTTTTT.

This chain joins TRBV5-1 and TRBJ1-4, with D unresolved. CDR1 is SGHRS and CDR2 is YFSETQ in the germline V gene. Trimming removed 0 bases from V and 4 bases from J, with 7 bases in between. The length of the CDR3 is 14 residues. The CDR3 protein is CASSLVGGNEKLFF. Here the CDR3 DNA reads TGCGCCAGCAGCTTGGTTGGTGGTAATGAAAAACTGTTTTTT.